The 11 T cell receptor beta chains presented below share a single source sample, sequenced in a study of blood T cell repertoires in COVID-19. The table came from immunoSEQ multiplex PCR; TCRdb's copy has only in-frame clones and leaves some out. This sample has roughly 350,000 clones, with roughly nine tenths found just once. The sample comprised PBMCs or T cells enriched from blood (not recorded which). Receptors originate from a woman younger than 45 who had recovered from COVID-19.

The chain joins TRBV2 to TRBJ1-5; TRBD1 matches at 7 bases. The germline V gene has CDR1 SNHLY and CDR2 FYNNEI. The J segment lost 8 bases and the V segment lost 5 bases, leaving 12 bases of the junction unmatched. The CDR3 runs 15 residues. The CDR3 sequence: CASSRQQGSREPQHF. The CDR3 region has the DNA TGTGCCAGCAGTCGGCAACAGGGGTCACGGGAGCCCCAGCATTTT.

The chain joins TRBV19 to TRBJ1-5; no reliable D call. Germline V gene lookup returns CDR1 LNHDA and CDR2 SQIVND (reference sequence). Trimming stripped 5 bases from V and 0 bases from J, with 11 bases between. CDR3 length: 15 amino acids. The CDR3 spells CASSSRRNSNQPQHF. CDR3 coding DNA: TGTGCCAGTAGTTCTCGCAGGAATAGCAATCAGCCCCAGCATTTT. The full variable domain, rest sourced from reference TRBV19 and TRBJ1-5, is DGGITQSPKYLFRKEGQNVTLSCEQNLNHDAMYWYRQDPGQGLRLIYYSQIVNDFQKGDIAEGYSVSREKKESFPLTVTSAQKNPTAFYLCASSSRRNSNQPQHFGDGTRLSIL.

The chain joins TRBV19 to TRBJ2-1; D gene uncertain. Germline loops: CDR1 LNHDA, CDR2 SQIVND (reference sequence). V was pared by 7 bases and J by 6 bases, with 13 bases between. The CDR3 extends over 13 amino acids. The CDR3: CASMAPRLNEQFF. Here the CDR3 DNA reads TGTGCCAGTATGGCCCCGAGACTCAATGAGCAGTTCTTC.

The chain combines TRBV7-2 with TRBJ1-3, with unresolved D. Deletions cut 5 bases from V and 0 bases from J, with 11 bases between. CDR1 is SGHTA, CDR2 FQGNSA, per germline. The CDR3 runs 15 residues. In DNA form, the CDR3 reads TGTGCCAGCAGCCCCACATCCTTCTCTGGAAACACCATATATTTT. The encoded protein is CASSPTSFSGNTIYF.

The chain uses TRBV6-2 or TRBV6-3 and TRBJ2-2; 9 bases are shared with TRBD1. CDR3 length: 16 amino acids. V shed 0 bases and J 9 bases; nucleotides not matched to a gene: 8. Per the germline V gene, CDR1 is MNHEY and CDR2 is SVGEGT. CDR3 DNA sequence: TGTGCCAGCAGTTACTCCCTACTTACAGGGGGCAGGGAGCTGTTTTTT. Its translation is CASSYSLLTGGRELFF.

The V and J genes are TRBV19 and TRBJ2-1; D may be TRBD1 (8 bases). The CDR3 runs to 14 residues. V was clipped by 5 bases and J by 6 bases, with 14 bases between them. Per germline, CDR1 LNHDA and CDR2 SQIVND (reference sequence). The CDR3: CASSLNRGGNEQFF. The CDR3 DNA sequence: TGTGCCAGTAGTCTCAACAGGGGGGGCAATGAGCAGTTCTTC.

This chain's CDR3 is CASSYRSGEPLYEQYF. The CDR3 coding sequence is TGCGCCAGCAGCTACCGTTCAGGGGAACCTCTCTACGAGCAGTACTTC. The V and J genes are TRBV5-1 and TRBJ2-7; weak D call: TRBD1 (6 bases). V lost 3 bases, J lost 3 bases, and 19 bases lay in between. Germline lookup yields CDR1 SGHRS and CDR2 YFSETQ. The CDR3 is 16 residues long.

The rearrangement uses TRBV18 and TRBJ1-3; D might be TRBD1 (6 bases). This CDR3 region has 15 residues. Germline V lookup: CDR1 KGHSH, CDR2 LQKENI. Trimming removed 5 bases at V and 2 bases at J, with 13 bases between. The CDR3: CASSSREGAGNTIYF. The CDR3 nucleotides are TGTGCCAGCTCATCCCGAGAGGGGGCTGGAAACACCATATATTTT.

The chain is built from TRBV19 and TRBJ1-2, with 9 bases aligning to TRBD1. Germline V CDR1 and CDR2: LNHDA, SQIVND (reference sequence). The CDR3 covers 14 residues. After removal of 7 bases from V and 4 bases from J, the junction contained 7 bases not matched to a gene. The CDR3 reads CASKAGTGPYGYTF. The CDR3 DNA is TGTGCCAGTAAGGCCGGGACAGGGCCCTATGGCTACACCTTC.

V gene TRBV5-4 combines with J gene TRBJ1-1, with a possible D match to TRBD1 (6 bases). V lost 3 bases to trimming and J lost 8 bases, with 17 bases between them. There are 14 residues in the CDR3. CDR1 is SGHNT, CDR2 YYREEE, per germline (reference sequence). The CDR3 DNA reads as TGTGCCAGCAGCTCATCCCCAAAACAGGGAGAAGCTTTCTTT. It translates to CASSSSPKQGEAFF.

The chain carries TRBV7-2 and TRBJ1-5; TRBD1 might be the D (6 bases). Between the trimmed V and J ends, which lost 4 bases and 2 bases, there was a span of 9 bases. Germline V CDR1 and CDR2: SGHTA, FQGNSA. The CDR3 covers 14 residues. CDR3 region: CASSSRGGNQPQHF. In nucleotides, the CDR3 is TGTGCCAGCAGCTCCAGGGGTGGCAATCAGCCCCAGCATTTT. The full variable domain, completed using reference TRBV7-2 and TRBJ1-5, is GAGVSQSPSNKVTEKGKDVELRCDPISGHTALYWYRQSLGQGLEFLIYFQGNSAPDKSGLPSDRFSAERTGGSVSTLTIQRTQQEDSAVYLCASSSRGGNQPQHFGDGTRLSIL.